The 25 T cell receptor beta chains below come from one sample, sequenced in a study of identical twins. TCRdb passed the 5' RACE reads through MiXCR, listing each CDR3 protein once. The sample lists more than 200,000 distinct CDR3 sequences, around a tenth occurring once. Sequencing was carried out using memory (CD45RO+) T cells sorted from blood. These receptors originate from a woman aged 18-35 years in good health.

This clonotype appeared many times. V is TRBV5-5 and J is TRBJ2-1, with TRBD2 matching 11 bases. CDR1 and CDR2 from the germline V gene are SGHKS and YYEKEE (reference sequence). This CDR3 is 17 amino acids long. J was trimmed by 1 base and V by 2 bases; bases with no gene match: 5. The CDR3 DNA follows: TGTGCCAGCAGCTTTACTAGCGGGAGTTCTTCCTACAATGAGCAGTTCTTC. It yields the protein CASSFTSGSSSYNEQFF.

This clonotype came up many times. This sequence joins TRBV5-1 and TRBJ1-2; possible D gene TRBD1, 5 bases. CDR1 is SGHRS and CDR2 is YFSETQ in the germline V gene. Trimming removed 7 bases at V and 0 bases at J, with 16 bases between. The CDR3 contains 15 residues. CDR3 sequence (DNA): TGCGCCAGCTCCGGGGGACTGGGTACTAACTATGGCTACACCTTC. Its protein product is CASSGGLGTNYGYTF.

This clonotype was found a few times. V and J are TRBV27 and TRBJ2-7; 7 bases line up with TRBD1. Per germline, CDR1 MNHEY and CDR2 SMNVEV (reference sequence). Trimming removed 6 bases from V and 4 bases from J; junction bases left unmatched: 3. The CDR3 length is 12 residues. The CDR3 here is CASSQGQYEQYF. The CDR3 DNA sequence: TGTGCCAGCAGCCAGGGACAGTACGAGCAGTACTTC.

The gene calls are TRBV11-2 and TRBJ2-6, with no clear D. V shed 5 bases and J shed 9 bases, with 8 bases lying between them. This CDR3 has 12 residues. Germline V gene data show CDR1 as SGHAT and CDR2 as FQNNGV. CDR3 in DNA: TGTGCCAGCAGCGAGGAGATCAACGTCCTGACTTTC. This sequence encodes CASSEEINVLTF.

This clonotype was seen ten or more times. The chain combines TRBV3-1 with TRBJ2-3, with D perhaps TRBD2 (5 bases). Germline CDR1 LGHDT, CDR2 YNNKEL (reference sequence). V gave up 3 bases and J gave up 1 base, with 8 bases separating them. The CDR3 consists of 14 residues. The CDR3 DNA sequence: TGTGCCAGCAGCCATGGTAGCGGCACAGATACGCAGTATTTT. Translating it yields CASSHGSGTDTQYF.

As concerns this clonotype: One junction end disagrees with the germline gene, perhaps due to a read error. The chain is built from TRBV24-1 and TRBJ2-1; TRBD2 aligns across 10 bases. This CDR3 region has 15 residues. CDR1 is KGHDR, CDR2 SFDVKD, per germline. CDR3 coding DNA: TGTGCCCCCAGTGACAAGAGCGGGAGGGTCGGTGAGCAGTTCTTC. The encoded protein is CAPSDKSGRVGEQFF.

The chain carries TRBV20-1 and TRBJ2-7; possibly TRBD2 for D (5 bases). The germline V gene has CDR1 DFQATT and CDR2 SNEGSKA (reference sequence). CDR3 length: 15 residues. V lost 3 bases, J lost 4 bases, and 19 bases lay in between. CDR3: CSARAFGLAEYEQYF. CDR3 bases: TGCAGTGCTAGGGCATTCGGCCTAGCAGAGTACGAGCAGTACTTC.

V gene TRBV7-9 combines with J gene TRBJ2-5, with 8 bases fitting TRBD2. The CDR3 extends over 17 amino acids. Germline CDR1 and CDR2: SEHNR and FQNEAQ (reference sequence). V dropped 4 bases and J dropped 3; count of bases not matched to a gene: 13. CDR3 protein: CASSYPPGTRDKETQYF. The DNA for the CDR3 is TGTGCCAGCAGCTACCCACCCGGGACTAGGGATAAAGAGACCCAGTACTTC.

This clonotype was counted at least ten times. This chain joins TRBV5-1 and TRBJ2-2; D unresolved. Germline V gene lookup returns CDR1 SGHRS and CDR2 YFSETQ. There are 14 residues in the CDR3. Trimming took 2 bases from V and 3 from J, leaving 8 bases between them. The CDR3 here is CASSFFRYTGELFF. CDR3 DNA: TGCGCCAGCAGCTTCTTTAGGTACACCGGGGAGCTGTTTTTT.

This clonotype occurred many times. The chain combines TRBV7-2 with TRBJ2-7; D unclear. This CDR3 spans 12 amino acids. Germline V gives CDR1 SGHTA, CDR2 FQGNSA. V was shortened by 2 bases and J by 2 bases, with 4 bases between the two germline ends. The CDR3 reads CASSLRTYEQYF. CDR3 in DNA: TGTGCCAGCAGCTTACGAACCTACGAGCAGTACTTC.

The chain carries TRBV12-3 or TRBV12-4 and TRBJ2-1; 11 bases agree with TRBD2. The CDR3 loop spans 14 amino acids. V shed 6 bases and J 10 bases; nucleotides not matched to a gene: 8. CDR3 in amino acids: CASRWAASGREQFF. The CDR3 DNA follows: TGTGCCAGCAGATGGGCGGCTAGCGGGAGGGAGCAGTTCTTC.

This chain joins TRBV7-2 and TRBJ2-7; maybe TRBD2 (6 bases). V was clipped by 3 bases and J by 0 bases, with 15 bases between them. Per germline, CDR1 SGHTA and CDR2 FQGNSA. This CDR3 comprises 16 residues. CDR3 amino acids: CASSFGVSGSSYEQYF. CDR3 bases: TGTGCCAGCAGCTTTGGGGTTAGCGGAAGCTCCTACGAGCAGTACTTC.

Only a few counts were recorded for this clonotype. CDR3 in amino acids: CASSETGGTVNYEQYF. The CDR3 nucleotides read TGTGCCAGCAGTGAAACGGGTGGGACAGTGAACTACGAGCAGTACTTC. The chain carries TRBV25-1 and TRBJ2-7; 7 bases map to TRBD1. CDR3 length: 16 amino acids. Germline CDR1 reads MGHDK; CDR2 reads SYGVNS. V shed 2 bases, J shed 3 bases, and the junction held 10 bases outside the gene matches.

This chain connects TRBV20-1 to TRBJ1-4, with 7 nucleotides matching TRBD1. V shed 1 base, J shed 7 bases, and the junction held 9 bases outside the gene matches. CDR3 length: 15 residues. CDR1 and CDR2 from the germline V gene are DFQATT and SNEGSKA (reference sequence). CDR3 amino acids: CSARGTGSGVEKLFF. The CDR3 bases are TGCAGTGCTAGAGGGACAGGTTCGGGAGTTGAAAAACTGTTTTTT.

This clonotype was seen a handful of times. The CDR3 sequence: CSAILAEKYNEQFF. In DNA, the CDR3 is TGCAGTGCTATTCTAGCGGAAAAGTACAATGAGCAGTTCTTC. The chain links TRBV20-1 to TRBJ2-1, with 7 bases aligning to TRBD2. The germline V gene has CDR1 DFQATT and CDR2 SNEGSKA (reference sequence). The CDR3 runs to 14 residues. V dropped 4 bases and J dropped 4; count of bases not matched to a gene: 7.

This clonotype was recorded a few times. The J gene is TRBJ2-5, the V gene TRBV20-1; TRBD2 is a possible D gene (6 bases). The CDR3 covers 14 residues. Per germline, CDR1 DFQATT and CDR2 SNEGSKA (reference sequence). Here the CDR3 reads CSGSGLREMETQYF. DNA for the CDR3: TGCAGCGGGTCTGGTCTACGGGAGATGGAGACCCAGTACTTC.

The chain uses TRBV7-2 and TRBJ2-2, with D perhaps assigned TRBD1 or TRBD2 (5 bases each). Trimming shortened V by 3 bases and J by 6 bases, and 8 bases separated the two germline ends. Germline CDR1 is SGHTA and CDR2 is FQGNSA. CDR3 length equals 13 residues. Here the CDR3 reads CASSFGAAGELFF. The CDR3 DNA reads TGTGCCAGCAGCTTCGGGGCAGCCGGGGAGCTGTTTTTT.

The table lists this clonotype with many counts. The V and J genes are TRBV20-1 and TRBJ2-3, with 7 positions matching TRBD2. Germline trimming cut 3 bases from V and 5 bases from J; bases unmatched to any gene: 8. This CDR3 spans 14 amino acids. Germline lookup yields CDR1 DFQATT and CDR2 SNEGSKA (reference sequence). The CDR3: CSASGGRAVDTQYF. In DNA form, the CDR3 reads TGCAGTGCTAGCGGGGGGAGGGCCGTAGATACGCAGTATTTT.

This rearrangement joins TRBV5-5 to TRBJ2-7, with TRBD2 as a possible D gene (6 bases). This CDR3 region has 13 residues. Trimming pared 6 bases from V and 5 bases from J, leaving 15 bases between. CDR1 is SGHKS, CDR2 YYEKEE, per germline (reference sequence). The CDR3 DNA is TGTGCCAGCATTCCGCAGGGAGGAGACGAGCAGTACTTC. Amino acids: CASIPQGGDEQYF.

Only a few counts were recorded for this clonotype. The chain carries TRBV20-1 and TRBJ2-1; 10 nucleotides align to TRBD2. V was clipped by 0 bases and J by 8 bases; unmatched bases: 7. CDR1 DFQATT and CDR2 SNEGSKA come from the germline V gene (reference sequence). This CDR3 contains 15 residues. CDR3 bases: TGCAGTGCTAGAGATCATAGCGGGAGGCAGGATGAGCAGTTCTTC. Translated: CSARDHSGRQDEQFF.

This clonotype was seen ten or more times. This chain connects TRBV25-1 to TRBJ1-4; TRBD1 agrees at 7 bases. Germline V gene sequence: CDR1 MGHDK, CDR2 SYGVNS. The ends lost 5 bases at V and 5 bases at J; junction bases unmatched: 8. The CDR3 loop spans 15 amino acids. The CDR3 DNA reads TGTGCCAGCAGTTTCTTACAGGGGAAAAATGAAAAACTGTTTTTT. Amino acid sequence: CASSFLQGKNEKLFF.

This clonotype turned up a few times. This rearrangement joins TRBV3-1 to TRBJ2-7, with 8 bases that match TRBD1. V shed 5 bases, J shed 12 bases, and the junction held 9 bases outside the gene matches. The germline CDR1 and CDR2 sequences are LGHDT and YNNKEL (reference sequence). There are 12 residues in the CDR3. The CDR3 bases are TGTGCCAGCAGCTACCGGGACAGGTTGACGTACTTC. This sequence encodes CASSYRDRLTYF.

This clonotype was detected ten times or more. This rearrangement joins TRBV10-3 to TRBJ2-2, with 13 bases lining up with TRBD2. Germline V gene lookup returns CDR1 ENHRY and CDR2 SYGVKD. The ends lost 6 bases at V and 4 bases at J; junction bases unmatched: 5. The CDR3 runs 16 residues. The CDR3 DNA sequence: TGTGCCATCAGGGAAACTAGCGGGAGGGTCACCGGGGAGCTGTTTTTT. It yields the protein CAIRETSGRVTGELFF.

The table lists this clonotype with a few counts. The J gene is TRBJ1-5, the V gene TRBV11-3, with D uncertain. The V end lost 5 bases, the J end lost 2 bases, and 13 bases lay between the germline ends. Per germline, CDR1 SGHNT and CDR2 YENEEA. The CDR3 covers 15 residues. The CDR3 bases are TGTGCCAGCAGCGCTTCCCCGGGAGGCAATCAGCCCCAGCATTTT. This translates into CASSASPGGNQPQHF. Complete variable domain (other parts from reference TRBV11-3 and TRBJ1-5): EAGVVQSPRYKIIEKKQPVAFWCNPISGHNTLYWYLQNLGQGPELLIRYENEEAVDDSQLPKDRFSAERLKGVDSTLKIQPAELGDSAVYLCASSASPGGNQPQHFGDGTRLSIL.

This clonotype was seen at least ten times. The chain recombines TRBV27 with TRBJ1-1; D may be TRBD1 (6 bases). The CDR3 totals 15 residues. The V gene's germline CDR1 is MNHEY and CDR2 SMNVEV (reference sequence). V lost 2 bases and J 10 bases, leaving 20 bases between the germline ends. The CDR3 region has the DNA TGTGCCAGCAGTTTACAGCCGGGCAGGGACACTCGAGCTTTCTTT. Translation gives CASSLQPGRDTRAFF.